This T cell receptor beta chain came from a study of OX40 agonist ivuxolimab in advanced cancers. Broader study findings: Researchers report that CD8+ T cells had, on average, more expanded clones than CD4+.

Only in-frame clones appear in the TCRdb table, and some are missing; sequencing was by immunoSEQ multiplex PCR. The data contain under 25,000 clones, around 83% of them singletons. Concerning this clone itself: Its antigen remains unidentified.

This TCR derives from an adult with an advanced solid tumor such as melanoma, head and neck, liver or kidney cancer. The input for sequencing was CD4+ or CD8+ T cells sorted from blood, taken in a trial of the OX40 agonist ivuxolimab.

This CDR3 reads CASSVATSGRTDTQYF. CDR3 bases: TGTGCCAGCAGCGTAGCAACTAGCGGGAGAACAGATACGCAGTATTTT. The chain uses TRBV9 and TRBJ2-3; the match to TRBD2 covers 11 bases. The CDR3 extends over 16 amino acids. Looked up from germline, CDR1 is SGDLS and CDR2 is YYNGEE. V shed 0 bases, J shed 3 bases, and the junction held 3 bases outside the gene matches.